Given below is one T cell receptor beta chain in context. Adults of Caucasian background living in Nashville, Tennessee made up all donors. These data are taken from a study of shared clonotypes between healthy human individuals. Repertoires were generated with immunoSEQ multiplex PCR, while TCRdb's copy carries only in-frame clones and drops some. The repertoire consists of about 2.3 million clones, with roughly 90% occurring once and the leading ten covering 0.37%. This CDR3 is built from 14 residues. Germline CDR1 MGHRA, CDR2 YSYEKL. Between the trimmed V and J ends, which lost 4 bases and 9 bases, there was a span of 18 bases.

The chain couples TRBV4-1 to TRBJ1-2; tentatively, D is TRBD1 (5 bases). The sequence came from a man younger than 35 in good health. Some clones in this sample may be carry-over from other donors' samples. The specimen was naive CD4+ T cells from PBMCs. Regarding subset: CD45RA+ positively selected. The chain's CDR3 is CASSPGLTRSSYTF. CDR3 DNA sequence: TGCGCCAGCAGCCCGGGACTCACCCGTTCGAGCTACACCTTC.